A single sample is the source of the 9 T cell receptor beta chains below, sequenced in a study of blood T cell repertoires in COVID-19. Sequencing was performed with immunoSEQ multiplex PCR; in TCRdb, only in-frame clones are kept and a portion is missing. Among over 25,000 clones listed, less than 90% were seen once. The sample was peripheral blood. The source is a human donor in a cohort sampled during active COVID-19.

Turning to this clone: Other DNA sequences of this sample code for an identical CDR3. The chain employs TRBV5-1 and TRBJ1-1; no clear D. The V and J ends lost 1 base and 4 bases respectively, with 8 bases between them. The germline V gene encodes CDR1 SGHRS and CDR2 YFSETQ. CDR3 length equals 13 residues. The CDR3 DNA follows: TGCGCCAGCAGCTTGCGGGAGGGCACTGAAGCTTTCTTT. Its protein is CASSLREGTEAFF.

This chain connects TRBV2 to TRBJ2-1; 13 positions agree with TRBD2. Per the germline V gene, CDR1 is SNHLY and CDR2 is FYNNEI. The CDR3 runs to 15 residues. The J segment lost 7 bases and the V segment lost 5 bases, leaving 5 bases of the junction unmatched. CDR3 loop: CASSTSGGARNEQFF. Here the CDR3 DNA reads TGTGCCAGCAGTACTAGCGGGGGGGCCCGGAATGAGCAGTTCTTC.

V usage is TRBV18 and J usage is TRBJ1-6, with 7 bases fitting TRBD1. Per germline, CDR1 KGHSH and CDR2 LQKENI. The CDR3 has 14 amino acids. Trimming removed 4 bases from V and 6 bases from J; junction bases left unmatched: 3. CDR3: CASSLTGVNSPLHF. The CDR3 region has the DNA TGTGCCAGCTCACTCACAGGGGTTAATTCACCCCTCCACTTT.

The rearrangement joins TRBV7-3 to TRBJ1-1; D possibly corresponds to TRBD1 (6 bases). The CDR3 sequence is 13 residues long. The germline CDR1 and CDR2 sequences are SGHTA and FQGTGA. Trimming removed 6 bases from V and 2 bases from J, with 10 bases in between. In nucleotides, the CDR3 is TGTGCCAGCAGAGAACAGGGAAACACTGAAGCTTTCTTT. It yields the protein CASREQGNTEAFF.

The DNA for the CDR3 is TGTGCCTGGAGTAAGGGGTACCAAGAGACCCAGTACTTC. Its protein is CAWSKGYQETQYF. The chain joins TRBV30 to TRBJ2-5; D possibly corresponds to TRBD1 (5 bases). With 2 bases removed from V and 0 bases from J, the gap between germline ends came to 7 bases. The CDR3 totals 13 residues. Germline CDR1 reads GTSNPN; CDR2 reads SVGIG (reference sequence).

The chain combines TRBV7-8 with TRBJ2-1, with D possibly being TRBD1 (6 bases). CDR1 and CDR2 (germline): SGHVS, FQNEAQ. Trimming cost V 5 bases and J 5 bases, with 13 bases left between them. This CDR3 contains 14 residues. The CDR3 DNA is TGTGCCAGCAGCCCGAGACAGGACCACAATGAGCAGTTCTTC. Its translation: CASSPRQDHNEQFF.

V and J are TRBV5-1 and TRBJ2-3; unclear D gene. This CDR3 contains 12 residues. CDR1 is SGHRS, CDR2 YFSETQ, per germline. With 6 bases removed from V and 6 bases from J, the gap between germline ends came to 11 bases. The CDR3 coding sequence is TGCGCCAGCACCGCTAACGTGGATACGCAGTATTTT. It specifies CASTANVDTQYF.

The V and J genes are TRBV12-5 and TRBJ2-7, with 8 bases lining up with TRBD1. The CDR3 contains 15 residues. V dropped 6 bases and J dropped 7; count of bases not matched to a gene: 14. The germline V gene encodes CDR1 LGHNT and CDR2 FRNRAP. CDR3 coding DNA: TGTGCTAGTGGCCCCCGTACAGGGGGACTTCGGGAGCAGTACTTC. Encoded protein: CASGPRTGGLREQYF.

The CDR3 is CASSDRGLSPLHF. CDR3 sequence (DNA): TGTGCCAGTAGCGACAGGGGGCTTTCACCCCTCCACTTT. The chain has TRBV19 and TRBJ1-6; 10 nucleotides line up with TRBD1. Germline V gives CDR1 LNHDA, CDR2 SQIVND (reference sequence). J gave up 9 bases and V 6 bases, and 2 bases lay outside the gene matches. The CDR3 spans 13 residues. Supplemented by reference TRBV19 and TRBJ1-6, the full variable domain reads DGGITQSPKYLFRKEGQNVTLSCEQNLNHDAMYWYRQDPGQGLRLIYYSQIVNDFQKGDIAEGYSVSREKKESFPLTVTSAQKNPTAFYLCASSDRGLSPLHFGNGTRLTVT.